One TCR beta chain is described in this entry. Its specificity is not known. The sample is drawn from a study of cytomegalovirus exposure and HLA in healthy donors. In the PCR, 60 Vbeta and 13 Jbeta primers were used. TCRdb's table, derived via immunoSEQ multiplex PCR, lists solely in-frame clones and lacks some. The sample holds some 140,000 clones; around 77% are singletons and the top ten take around 1.2%. General study points: Per a later analysis, HLA-associated TCR beta chains showed more clonal expansion than other, equally common TCR beta chains. There were some public TCRs occurring in many donors, but most TCR sequences were rare. The presence/absence work took it that sequencing depth was about the same across donors. Later analysis showed TCR association rates varying by HLA locus, highest for DRB1 and lowest for HLA-C.

Per the germline V gene, CDR1 is MDHEN and CDR2 is SYDVKM. V lost 2 bases and J lost 3, with 17 bases in between. This CDR3 region has 16 residues. V usage is TRBV28 and J usage is TRBJ2-7, with D possibly matching TRBD2 (6 bases). The sequencing sample was made of PBMCs. The sequence came from a man aged 45 to 65 in good health and CMV-seronegative. As DNA, the CDR3 is TGTGCCAGCAGTTTACCTCCCCATGGGGGGAGCTACGAGCAGTACTTC. Translated: CASSLPPHGGSYEQYF.